The rows below give T cell receptor beta chains drawn from one sample of a study of blood T cell repertoires in COVID-19. Method: immunoSEQ multiplex PCR; TCRdb's copy keeps in-frame clones and lacks some. The sample shows approximately 97,000 clones, about four fifths of them seen only once. The sequenced sample consisted of peripheral blood. The receptors were sampled from a human donor in a cohort sampled during active COVID-19. Each CDR3 is given with its conserved first and last residue. The order of the fields is V gene, J gene, D gene, clone size, CDR3 protein, CDR3 DNA. D genes are given only for firm matches. Size values are once, few and many counts, or a class for expanded clones, and some rows have none.

TRBV7-3,TRBJ2-1,.,.,CASSRTTGNEQFF,TGTGCCAGCAGCCGGACCACAGGGAATGAGCAGTTCTTC
TRBV27,TRBJ2-7,TRBD1,.,CASSWRRPSGTGTYEQYF,TGTGCCAGCAGTTGGAGAAGACCCTCCGGGACAGGGACCTACGAGCAGTACTTC
TRBV6-1,TRBJ1-5,TRBD1,.,CASSERQGVNQPQHF,TGTGCCAGCAGTGAAAGACAGGGAGTCAATCAGCCCCAGCATTTT
TRBV5-4,TRBJ1-2,.,.,CASSLWELHYGYTF,TGTGCCAGCAGCTTGTGGGAGCTTCACTATGGCTACACCTTC
TRBV27,TRBJ2-2,TRBD1,.,CASSSDRGRTGELFF,TGTGCCAGCAGCTCGGACAGGGGTCGCACCGGGGAGCTGTTTTTT
TRBV6-1,TRBJ1-2,TRBD1,few,CASSDRTGDLYGYTF,TGTGCCAGCAGTGACCGGACAGGGGACCTCTATGGCTACACCTTC
TRBV7-2,TRBJ1-5,.,.,CASMEQGYNQPQHF,TGTGCCAGCATGGAACAGGGATACAATCAGCCCCAGCATTTT
TRBV30,TRBJ1-4,.,.,CAWSAGNIAEKLFF,TGTGCCTGGAGTGCCGGCAACATAGCAGAAAAACTGTTTTTT
TRBV21-1,TRBJ1-1,.,.,CASSKEVWGQGEAGTEAFF,TGTGCCAGCAGCAAAGAGGTATGGGGACAGGGAGAGGCGGGGACTGAAGCTTTCTTT
TRBV15,TRBJ2-3,TRBD2,.,CATSRLSGGINTQYF,TGTGCCACCAGCAGATTGAGCGGGGGTATAAATACGCAGTATTTT
TRBV5-8,TRBJ2-7,TRBD1,.,CASSFKEDRVLEQYF,TGTGCCAGCAGCTTCAAGGAGGACAGGGTCTTAGAGCAGTACTTC
TRBV18,TRBJ2-5,TRBD2,.,CASSPTSDQETQYF,TGTGCCAGCTCACCTACTAGCGACCAAGAGACCCAGTACTTC
TRBV4-1,TRBJ2-2,TRBD1,.,CASSQASGQGRTGELFF,TGCGCCAGCAGCCAAGCCTCCGGACAGGGGAGGACCGGGGAGCTGTTTTTT
TRBV3-1/TRBV3-2,TRBJ2-4,TRBD2,.,CASSQGRGARIQYF,TGTGCCAGCAGCCAAGGGCGGGGGGCGAGAATTCAGTACTTC
TRBV5-6,TRBJ2-3,.,once,CASTPRGGAGDTQYF,TGTGCCAGCACCCCTAGGGGGGGGGCCGGAGATACGCAGTATTTT
TRBV18,TRBJ2-1,.,few,CASSPLTGTYNEQFF,TGTGCCAGCTCCCCATTGACGGGGACCTACAATGAGCAGTTCTTC
TRBV3-1/TRBV3-2,TRBJ1-4,.,.,CASSQDERGMRGEKLFF,TGTGCCAGCAGCCAAGATGAACGGGGGATGCGTGGGGAAAAACTGTTTTTT
TRBV3-1/TRBV3-2,TRBJ2-3,TRBD2,once,CASSPRLAGGADTQYF,TGTGCCAGCAGCCCGCGACTAGCGGGGGGGGCAGATACGCAGTATTTT
TRBV25-1,TRBJ1-5,.,.,CASSGTSNQPQHF,TGTGCCAGCAGTGGTACAAGCAATCAGCCCCAGCATTTT
TRBV9,TRBJ2-4,TRBD1,.,CASSASGTGINIQYF,TGTGCCAGCAGCGCATCCGGGACAGGGATAAACATTCAGTACTTC
TRBV6-5,TRBJ1-1,.,.,CASNYWGAEAFF,TGTGCCAGCAACTATTGGGGCGCTGAAGCTTTCTTT
TRBV6-5,TRBJ2-7,TRBD2,.,CASRGLAGVPYEQYF,TGTGCCAGCAGAGGACTAGCGGGGGTGCCCTACGAGCAGTACTTC
TRBV5-5,TRBJ1-1,.,.,CASSHPRRNTEAFF,TGTGCCAGCAGCCACCCTCGCAGAAACACTGAAGCTTTCTTT
TRBV6-6,TRBJ1-1,TRBD1,.,CASSFQGAGTEAFF,TGTGCCAGCAGTTTTCAGGGGGCAGGCACTGAAGCTTTCTTT
TRBV19,TRBJ2-7,TRBD2,few,CASSNLGTSLYEQYF,TGTGCCAGTAGTAACCTCGGGACTAGCCTCTACGAGCAGTACTTC
TRBV27,TRBJ2-7,TRBD2,.,CASGWASGAGEQYF,TGTGCCAGCGGCTGGGCGAGCGGGGCAGGTGAGCAGTACTTC
TRBV11-3,TRBJ2-6,.,.,CASWDTGRSGANVLTF,TGTGCCAGCTGGGACACCGGTCGCTCTGGGGCCAACGTCCTGACTTTC
TRBV28,TRBJ1-1,.,.,CASSLESFTEAFF,TGTGCCAGCAGTTTAGAGTCTTTCACTGAAGCTTTCTTT
TRBV27,TRBJ2-7,.,.,CASSLLPGYEQYF,TGTGCCAGCAGTCTCCTCCCGGGCTACGAGCAGTACTTC
TRBV19,TRBJ1-2,.,.,CASSMAQGYTF,TGTGCCAGTAGTATGGCTCAGGGCTACACCTTC
TRBV20-1,TRBJ1-2,TRBD1,.,CSASRTGTEISGYTF,TGCAGTGCTAGTCGGACCGGGACAGAGATCTCCGGCTACACCTTC
TRBV5-8,TRBJ1-2,.,.,CASSFTGRVNYGYTF,TGTGCCAGCAGCTTTACAGGCCGTGTAAACTATGGCTACACCTTC
TRBV30,TRBJ1-5,.,.,CAWSVRGQPQHF,TGTGCCTGGAGTGTGAGAGGACAGCCCCAGCATTTT
TRBV6-5,TRBJ1-2,TRBD1,once,CASSYGEGAGGYTF,TGTGCCAGCAGTTACGGAGAGGGGGCAGGTGGCTACACCTTC
TRBV24-1,TRBJ2-2,TRBD2,.,CATSDPRGAGELFF,TGTGCCACCAGTGACCCCCGGGGGGCCGGGGAGCTGTTTTTT
TRBV9,TRBJ2-1,.,once,CASSARVDSYNEQFF,TGTGCCAGCAGCGCCAGGGTCGACTCCTACAATGAGCAGTTCTTC
TRBV4-2,TRBJ2-2,TRBD2,.,CASSAGTTNTGELFF,TGTGCCAGCAGTGCCGGGACTACGAACACCGGGGAGCTGTTTTTT